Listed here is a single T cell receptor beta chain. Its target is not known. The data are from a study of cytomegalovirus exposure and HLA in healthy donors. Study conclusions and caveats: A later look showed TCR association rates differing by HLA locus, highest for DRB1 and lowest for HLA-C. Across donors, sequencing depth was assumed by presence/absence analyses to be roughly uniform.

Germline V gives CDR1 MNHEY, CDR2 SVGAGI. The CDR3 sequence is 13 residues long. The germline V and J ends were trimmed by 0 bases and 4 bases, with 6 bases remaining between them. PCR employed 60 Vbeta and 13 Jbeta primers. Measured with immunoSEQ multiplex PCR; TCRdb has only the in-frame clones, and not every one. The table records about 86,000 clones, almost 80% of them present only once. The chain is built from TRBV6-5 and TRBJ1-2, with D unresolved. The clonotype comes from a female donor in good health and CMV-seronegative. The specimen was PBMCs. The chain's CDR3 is CASSYSTLYGYTF. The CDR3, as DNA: TGTGCCAGCAGTTACTCGACACTCTATGGCTACACCTTC.